This is a list of T cell receptor beta chains from one sample in a study of kidney transplant recipient with SARS-CoV-2 infection. MiXCR, applied by TCRdb to the reads, yields one record per CDR3 protein. Of fewer than 250,000 distinct CDR3 sequences in the sample, under 30% were seen once. Here the sequenced sample was a blood sample, taken at baseline and between days 110 and 120 from a kidney transplant recipient. The source of these receptors is a male patient aged 30 to 40 who had COVID-19 and was a kidney transplant recipient. The graft donor may be the source of some T cells. Each CDR3 is given with its conserved first and last residue. A D gene is named only where the DNA matches it firmly. Size is omitted from some rows. Given values are once, few, many or a class for expanded clones.

DNA,CDR3,J,V,D,size
TGTGCCTGGAGTGTACAGAGAAATGAAAAACTGTTTTTT,CAWSVQRNEKLFF,TRBJ1-4,TRBV30,-,few
TGTGCCAGCAAGTTCGACGTACCAGGAAAGACCTATGGCTACACCTTC,CASKFDVPGKTYGYTF,TRBJ1-2,TRBV5-4,-,many
TGTGCCAGCACCTTAAGCGGGAGGGAGCCAGATACGCAGTATTTT,CASTLSGREPDTQYF,TRBJ2-3,TRBV7-2,TRBD2,once
TGTGCCAGCAGCTCGATCCTAGCGGGAGTGGGCACCGGGGAGCTGTTTTTT,CASSSILAGVGTGELFF,TRBJ2-2,TRBV7-9,TRBD2,many
TGTGCCAGCAGTGGACGGGACAGGGGACGCCTGAGCTATGGCTACACCTTC,CASSGRDRGRLSYGYTF,TRBJ1-2,TRBV27,TRBD1,many
TGTGCCAGCAGCTTACAGTGGACGGAACCACATCAGCCCCAGCATTTT,CASSLQWTEPHQPQHF,TRBJ1-5,TRBV7-2,-,many
TGTGCCAGCAGCTGGTACAGTGAATCTCGAAAGACCTATGGCTACACCTTC,CASSWYSESRKTYGYTF,TRBJ1-2,TRBV7-6,-,-
TGTGCCACCAGCAGAGATCTAGGGAGGATGTTGTTTTTT,CATSRDLGRMLFF,TRBJ1-4,TRBV15,-,many
TGCGCCAGCAGTCCTGGGACGCTACGCAGAAAGACCTATGGCTACACCTTC,CASSPGTLRRKTYGYTF,TRBJ1-2,TRBV23-1,-,many
TGCACCAGCAGTGCCCCCGAAAGATCGCGAAAGACCTATGGCTACACCTTC,CTSSAPERSRKTYGYTF,TRBJ1-2,TRBV10-1,-,-
TGTGCCAGCAGCACTACACCAGGGAAAGGCTACACCTTC,CASSTTPGKGYTF,TRBJ1-2,TRBV6-4,-,many
TGCAGCGGGTTACGGGCCAAATATGGCTACACCTTC,CSGLRAKYGYTF,TRBJ1-2,TRBV29-1,-,many
TGTGCCTGGAGTCCCCAGGGGGGCTACACTGAAGCTTTCTTT,CAWSPQGGYTEAFF,TRBJ1-1,TRBV30,TRBD1,many
TGCAGTGCTAGTAGCGGGAGGGTCTGGAATGAGCAGTTCTTC,CSASSGRVWNEQFF,TRBJ2-1,TRBV20-1,TRBD2,few
TGCGCCAGCAGTACAGGGGCTGGCAATCAGCCCCAGCATTTT,CASSTGAGNQPQHF,TRBJ1-5,TRBV10-2,TRBD1,many
TGTGCCAGCAGCTTAGGAGGTGCTAGCGGGGGACGCAACACCGGGGAGCTGTTTTTT,CASSLGGASGGRNTGELFF,TRBJ2-2,TRBV7-9,TRBD2,many
TGTGCCAGCAGAACAGGGTTTCGGGTATATAGCAATCAGCCCCAGCATTTT,CASRTGFRVYSNQPQHF,TRBJ1-5,TRBV28,-,many
TGTGCCAGCAGTGAAGCGGCTAGCAATCAGCCCCAGCGTTTT,CASSEAASNQPQRF,TRBJ1-5,TRBV2,-,-
TGTGCCAGCAGCTCTGACACCGGGACAGAAGCTTTCTTT,CASSSDTGTEAFF,TRBJ1-1,TRBV7-9,-,many
TGTGCCAGCAGTCAAGGGACCCGGCTCAATGAGCAGTTCTTC,CASSQGTRLNEQFF,TRBJ2-1,TRBV11-2,-,-
TGTGCCAGCAGCGCTTCGACTAGCGGGAGAATCACCGGGGAGCTGCTTTTT,CASSASTSGRITGELLF,TRBJ2-2,TRBV9,TRBD2,-